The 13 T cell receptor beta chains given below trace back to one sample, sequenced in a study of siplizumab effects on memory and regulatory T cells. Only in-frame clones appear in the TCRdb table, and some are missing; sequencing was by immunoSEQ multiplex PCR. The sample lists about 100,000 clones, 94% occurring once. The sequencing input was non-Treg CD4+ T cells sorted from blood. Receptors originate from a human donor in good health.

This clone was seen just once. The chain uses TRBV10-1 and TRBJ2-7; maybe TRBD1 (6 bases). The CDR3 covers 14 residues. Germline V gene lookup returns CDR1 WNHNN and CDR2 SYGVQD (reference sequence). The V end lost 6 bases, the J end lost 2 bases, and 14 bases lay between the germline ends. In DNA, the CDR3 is TGCGCCAGCAGGGGGGACACCCCTCCCTACGAGCAGTACTTC. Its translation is CASRGDTPPYEQYF.

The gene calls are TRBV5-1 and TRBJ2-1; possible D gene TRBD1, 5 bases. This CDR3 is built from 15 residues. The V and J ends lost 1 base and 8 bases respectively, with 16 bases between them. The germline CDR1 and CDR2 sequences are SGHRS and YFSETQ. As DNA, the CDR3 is TGCGCCAGCAGCTTGTTCGCACAGGCGAGCGATGAGCAGTTCTTC. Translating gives CASSLFAQASDEQFF.

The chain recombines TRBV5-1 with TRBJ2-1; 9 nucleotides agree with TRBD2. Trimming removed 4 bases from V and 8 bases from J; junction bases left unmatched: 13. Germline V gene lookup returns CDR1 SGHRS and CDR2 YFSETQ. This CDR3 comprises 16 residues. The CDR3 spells CASSPGALAGIYEQFF. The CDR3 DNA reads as TGCGCCAGCAGCCCTGGAGCCCTAGCGGGAATCTATGAGCAGTTCTTC.

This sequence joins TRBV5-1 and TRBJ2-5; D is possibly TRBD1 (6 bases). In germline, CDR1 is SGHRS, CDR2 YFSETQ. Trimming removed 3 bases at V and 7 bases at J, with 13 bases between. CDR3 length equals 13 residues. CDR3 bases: TGCGCCAGCAGCTCCTCAGGGGACGGGACCCAGTACTTC. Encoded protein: CASSSSGDGTQYF.

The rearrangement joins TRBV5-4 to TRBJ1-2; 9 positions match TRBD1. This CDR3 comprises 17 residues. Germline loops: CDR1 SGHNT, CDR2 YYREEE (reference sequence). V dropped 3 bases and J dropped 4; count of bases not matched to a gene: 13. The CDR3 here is CASSSGLGQGGGYGYTF. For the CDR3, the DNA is TGTGCCAGCAGCTCGGGTCTGGGACAGGGTGGGGGCTATGGCTACACCTTC.

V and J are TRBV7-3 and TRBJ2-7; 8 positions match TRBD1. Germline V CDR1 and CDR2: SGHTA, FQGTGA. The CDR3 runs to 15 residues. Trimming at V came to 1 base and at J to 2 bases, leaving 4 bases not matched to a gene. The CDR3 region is CASSLMGTGTYEQYF. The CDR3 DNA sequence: TGTGCCAGCAGCTTAATGGGGACAGGAACCTACGAGCAGTACTTC.

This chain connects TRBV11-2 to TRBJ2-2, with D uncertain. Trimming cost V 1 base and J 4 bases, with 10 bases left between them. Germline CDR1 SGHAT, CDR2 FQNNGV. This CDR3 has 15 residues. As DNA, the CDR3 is TGTGCCAGCAGCTTAGTTAGGTCAAGCACCGGGGAGCTGTTTTTT. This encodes CASSLVRSSTGELFF.

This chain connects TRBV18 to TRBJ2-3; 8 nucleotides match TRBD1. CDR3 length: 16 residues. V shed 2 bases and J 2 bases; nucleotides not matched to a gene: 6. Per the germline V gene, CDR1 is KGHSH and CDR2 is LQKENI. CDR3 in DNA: TGTGCCAGCTCACCATTCCAGGGGGCTTCCACAGATACGCAGTATTTT. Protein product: CASSPFQGASTDTQYF. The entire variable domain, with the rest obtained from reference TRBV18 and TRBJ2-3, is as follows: NAGVMQNPRHLVRRRGQEARLRCSPMKGHSHVYWYRQLPEEGLKFMVYLQKENIIDESGMPKERFSAEFPKEGPSILRIQQVVRGDSAAYFCASSPFQGASTDTQYFGPGTRLTVL.

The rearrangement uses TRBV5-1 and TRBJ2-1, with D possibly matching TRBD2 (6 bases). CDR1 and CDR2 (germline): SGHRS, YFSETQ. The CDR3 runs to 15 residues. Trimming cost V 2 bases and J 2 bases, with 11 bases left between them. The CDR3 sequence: CASSFPRDTYNEQFF. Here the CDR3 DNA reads TGCGCCAGCAGCTTCCCGCGGGATACCTACAATGAGCAGTTCTTC.

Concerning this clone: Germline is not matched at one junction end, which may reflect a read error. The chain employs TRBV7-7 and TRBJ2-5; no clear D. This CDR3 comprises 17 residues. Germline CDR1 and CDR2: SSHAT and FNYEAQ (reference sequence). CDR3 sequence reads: CASSPLFAQIRQETQYF. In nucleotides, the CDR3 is TGTGCTAGCAGCCCATTATTTGCGCAGATACGACAAGAGACCCAGTACTTC.

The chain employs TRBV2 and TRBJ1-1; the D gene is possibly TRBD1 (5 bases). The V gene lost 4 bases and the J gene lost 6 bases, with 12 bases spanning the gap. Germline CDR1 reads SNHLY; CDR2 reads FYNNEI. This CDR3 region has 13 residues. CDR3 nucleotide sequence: TGTGCCAGCAGTGTGCGGCAGGGTTCTGAAGCTTTCTTT. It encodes CASSVRQGSEAFF.

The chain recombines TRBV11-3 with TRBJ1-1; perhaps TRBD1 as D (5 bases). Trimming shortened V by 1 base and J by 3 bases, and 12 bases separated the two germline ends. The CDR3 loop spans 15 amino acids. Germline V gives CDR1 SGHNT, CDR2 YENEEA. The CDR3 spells CASSLGGPLHTEAFF. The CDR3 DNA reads TGTGCCAGCAGCTTAGGGGGCCCTTTGCACACTGAAGCTTTCTTT.

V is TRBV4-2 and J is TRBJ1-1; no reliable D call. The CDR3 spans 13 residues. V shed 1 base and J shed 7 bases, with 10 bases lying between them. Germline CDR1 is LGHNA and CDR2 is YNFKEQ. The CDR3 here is CASSQVGRGEAFF. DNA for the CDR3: TGTGCCAGCAGCCAAGTCGGTCGGGGTGAAGCTTTCTTT.